This T cell receptor (beta chain) comes out of a study of radiation and T cells in renal cell carcinoma. Broader study findings: Baseline intratumoral clonotype presence is unknown without pretreatment biopsies.

The time point is: blood 4 weeks post-SBRT, at nephrectomy. Treatment indicated: 15 Gy SBRT to primary tumor, nephrectomy 4 weeks later. Nephrectomy followed 15 Gy stereotactic body radiation by 4 weeks. Libraries were prepared by immunoSEQ multiplex PCR; TCRdb keeps only in-frame clonotypes and omits some of them. Of approximately 43,000 clones in the sample, nearly 85% were seen once. Notes on this clone: The antigen remains unidentified. The junction shows a germline mismatch at one end, possibly a read error.

The material was blood, obtained from a patient whose treatment included radiotherapy and nephrectomy. This clonotype was sampled from a woman in her 70s with renal cell carcinoma.

CDR3 coding DNA: TGTGCCAGCAGTCCCGGACTAGCGGTGGTCCTGGGATTC. Its translation: CASSPGLAVVLGF. The chain recombines TRBV2 with TRBJ2-7; 10 bases fit TRBD2. CDR3 length equals 13 residues. The germline CDR1 and CDR2 sequences are SNHLY and FYNNEI.